This note documents a single TCR beta chain sequence. These data come from a study of blood T cell repertoires in COVID-19. Study-level information: Sites in the United States, Italy and Spain provided acute and convalescent COVID-19 samples.

TCRdb keeps only in-frame clones here, not all; method: immunoSEQ multiplex PCR. The sample records tens of thousands of clones, around 83% being singletons. The junction had 6 bases not matched to a gene; V was cut back by 0 bases and J by 0 bases. Germline CDR1 SGHRS, CDR2 YFSETQ. The CDR3 runs 18 residues. The chain carries TRBV5-1 and TRBJ2-3; TRBD2 matches 11 bases. The sample consisted of peripheral blood. The source of this sequence is a woman aged 80 or over with acute or convalescent COVID-19. For the CDR3, the DNA is TGCGCCAGCAGCTTGGCCGTATTAGCGGGGGGGAGCACAGATACGCAGTATTTT. Translating it yields CASSLAVLAGGSTDTQYF.